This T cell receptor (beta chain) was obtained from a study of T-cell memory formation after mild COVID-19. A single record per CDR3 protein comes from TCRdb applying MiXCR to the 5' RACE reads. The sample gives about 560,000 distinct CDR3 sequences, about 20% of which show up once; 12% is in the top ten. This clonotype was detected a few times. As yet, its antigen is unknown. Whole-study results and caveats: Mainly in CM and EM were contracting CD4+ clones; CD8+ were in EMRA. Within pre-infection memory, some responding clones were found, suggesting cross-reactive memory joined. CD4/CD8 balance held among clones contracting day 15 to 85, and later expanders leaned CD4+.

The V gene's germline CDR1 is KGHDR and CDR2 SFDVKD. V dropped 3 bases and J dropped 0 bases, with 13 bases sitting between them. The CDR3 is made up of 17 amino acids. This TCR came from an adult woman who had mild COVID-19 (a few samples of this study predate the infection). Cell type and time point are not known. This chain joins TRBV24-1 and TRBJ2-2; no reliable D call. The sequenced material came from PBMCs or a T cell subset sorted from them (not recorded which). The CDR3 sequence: CATSDRLRTTNTGELFF. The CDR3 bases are TGTGCCACCAGTGATCGCCTCAGGACGACGAACACCGGGGAGCTGTTTTTT.